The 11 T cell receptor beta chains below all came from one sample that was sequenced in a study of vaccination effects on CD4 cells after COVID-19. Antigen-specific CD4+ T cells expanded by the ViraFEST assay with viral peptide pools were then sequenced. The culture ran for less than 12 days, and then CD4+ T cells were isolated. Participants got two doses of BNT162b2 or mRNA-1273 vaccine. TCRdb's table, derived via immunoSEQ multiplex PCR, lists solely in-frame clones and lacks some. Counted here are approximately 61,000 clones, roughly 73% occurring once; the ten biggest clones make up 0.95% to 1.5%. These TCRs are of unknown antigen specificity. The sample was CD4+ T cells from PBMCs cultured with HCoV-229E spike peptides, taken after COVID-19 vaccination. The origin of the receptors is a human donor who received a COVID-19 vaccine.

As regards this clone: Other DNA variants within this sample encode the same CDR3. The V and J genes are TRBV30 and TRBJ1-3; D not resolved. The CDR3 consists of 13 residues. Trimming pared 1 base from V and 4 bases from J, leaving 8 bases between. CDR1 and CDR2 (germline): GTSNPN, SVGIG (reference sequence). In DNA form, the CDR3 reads TGTGCCTGGAGTGGAGGTTCGGGAAACACCATATATTTT. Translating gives CAWSGGSGNTIYF. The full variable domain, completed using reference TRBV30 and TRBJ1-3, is SQTIHQWPATLVQPVGSPLSLECTVEGTSNPNLYWYRQAAGRGLQLLFYSVGIGQISSEVPQNLSASRPQDRQFILSSKKLLLSDSGFYLCAWSGGSGNTIYFGEGSWLTVV.

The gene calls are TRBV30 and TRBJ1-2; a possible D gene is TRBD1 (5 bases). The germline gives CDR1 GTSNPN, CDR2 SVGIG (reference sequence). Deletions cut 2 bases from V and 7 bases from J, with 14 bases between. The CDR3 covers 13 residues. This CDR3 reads CAWSFETGGGYTF. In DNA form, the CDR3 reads TGTGCCTGGAGTTTCGAGACGGGGGGTGGCTACACCTTC.

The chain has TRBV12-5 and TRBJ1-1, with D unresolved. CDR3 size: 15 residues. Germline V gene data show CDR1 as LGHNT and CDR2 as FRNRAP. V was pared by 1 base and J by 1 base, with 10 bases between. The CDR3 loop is CASGLAQSENTEAFF. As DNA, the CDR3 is TGTGCTAGTGGTTTGGCCCAATCCGAGAACACTGAAGCTTTCTTT.

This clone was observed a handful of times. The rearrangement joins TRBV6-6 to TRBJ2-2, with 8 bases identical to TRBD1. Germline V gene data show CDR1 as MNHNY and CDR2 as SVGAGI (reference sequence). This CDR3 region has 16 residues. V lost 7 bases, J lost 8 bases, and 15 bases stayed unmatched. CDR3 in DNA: TGTGCCAGCATCGATTCCGGGACAGGCGATAGAGGGGAGCTGTTTTTT. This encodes CASIDSGTGDRGELFF.

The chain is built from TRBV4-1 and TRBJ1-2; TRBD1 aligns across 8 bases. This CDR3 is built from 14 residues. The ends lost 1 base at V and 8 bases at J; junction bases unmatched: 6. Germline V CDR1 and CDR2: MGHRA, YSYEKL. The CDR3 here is CASSQAGQGWGYTF. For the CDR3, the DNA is TGCGCCAGCAGCCAAGCCGGACAGGGTTGGGGCTACACCTTC.

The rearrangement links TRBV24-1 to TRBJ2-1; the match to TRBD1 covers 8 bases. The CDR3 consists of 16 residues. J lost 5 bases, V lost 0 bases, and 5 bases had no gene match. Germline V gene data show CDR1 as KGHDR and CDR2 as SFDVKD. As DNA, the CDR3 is TGTGCCACCAGTGATTTGACCGGGACAGGCGACAATGAGCAGTTCTTC. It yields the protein CATSDLTGTGDNEQFF.

The CDR3 sequence: CASRVGQGNYEQYV. The CDR3 DNA reads TGTGCCAGCAGAGTTGGACAGGGGAATTACGAGCAGTACGTC. This rearrangement joins TRBV6-5 to TRBJ2-7; 9 bases match TRBD1. Trimming took 6 bases from V and 4 from J; bases not matched to a gene: 7. Germline CDR1 reads MNHEY; CDR2 reads SVGAGI. CDR3 length equals 14 residues.

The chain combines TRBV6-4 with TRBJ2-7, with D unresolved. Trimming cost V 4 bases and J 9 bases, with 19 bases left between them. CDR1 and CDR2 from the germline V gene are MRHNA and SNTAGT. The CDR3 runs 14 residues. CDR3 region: CASSVFWRGPSQYV. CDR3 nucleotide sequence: TGTGCCAGCAGTGTTTTTTGGCGTGGGCCTTCGCAGTACGTC.

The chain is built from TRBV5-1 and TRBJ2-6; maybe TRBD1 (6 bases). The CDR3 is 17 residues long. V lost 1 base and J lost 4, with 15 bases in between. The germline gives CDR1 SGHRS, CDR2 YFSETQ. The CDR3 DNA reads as TGCGCCAGCAGCTTGTTTGCAGGGGTTTCGGGGGCCAACGTCCTGACTTTC. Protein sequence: CASSLFAGVSGANVLTF.

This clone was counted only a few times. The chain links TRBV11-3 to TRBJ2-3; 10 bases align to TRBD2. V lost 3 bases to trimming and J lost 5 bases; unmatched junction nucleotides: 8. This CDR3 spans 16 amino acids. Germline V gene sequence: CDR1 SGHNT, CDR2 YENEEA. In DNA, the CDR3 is TGTGCCAGCAGCTTGAGAAGCGGGGGGGCTGGAGATACGCAGTATTTT. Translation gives CASSLRSGGAGDTQYF. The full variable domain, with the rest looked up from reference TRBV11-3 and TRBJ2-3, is EAGVVQSPRYKIIEKKQPVAFWCNPISGHNTLYWYLQNLGQGPELLIRYENEEAVDDSQLPKDRFSAERLKGVDSTLKIQPAELGDSAVYLCASSLRSGGAGDTQYFGPGTRLTVL.

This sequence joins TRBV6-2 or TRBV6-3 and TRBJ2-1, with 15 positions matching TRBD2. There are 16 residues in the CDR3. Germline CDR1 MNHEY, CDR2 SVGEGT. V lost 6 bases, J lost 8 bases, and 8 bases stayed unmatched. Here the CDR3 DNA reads TGTGCCAGCAGCGCCTTCGGACTAGCGGGGGGGCATGAGCAGTTCTTC. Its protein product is CASSAFGLAGGHEQFF.